This TCR beta chain appears in the sequencing data of a study of T cells in Graves' hyperthyroidism and ophthalmopathy. Researchers amplified the TCR beta CDR3 regions from RNA transcripts. With the HTBI primer set, the TCR CDR3 went through a first round of RT-PCR. MiXCR, applied by TCRdb to the multiplex PCR reads, yields one record per CDR3 protein. This table holds about 320,000 distinct CDR3 sequences, 15% to 20% found once. The study, taken as a whole, reports: Ophthalmopathy was identified by the model a median around 6 months ahead of onset.

As concerns this clonotype: What it binds is unknown.

The receptor was isolated from a man younger than 45 with Graves' hyperthyroidism. Sequencing was performed on blood.

The DNA of the CDR3 is TGTGCCAGCAGTTACTCTACAGGGTCTGGGGCCAACGTCCTGACTTTC. It encodes CASSYSTGSGANVLTF. This chain links TRBV6-5 with TRBJ2-6; possible D gene TRBD1, 6 bases. The CDR3 runs 16 residues. Between the trimmed V and J ends, which lost 0 bases and 1 base, there was a span of 7 bases. Per the germline V gene, CDR1 is MNHEY and CDR2 is SVGAGI.